This entry lists 23 T cell receptor beta chains sequenced from one sample in a study of graft-versus-host responses after intestinal transplantation. For these receptors, no antigen is known. Here immunoSEQ multiplex PCR was the method, and the copy in TCRdb shows in-frame clones only, minus some. The sample shows about 86,000 clones, about 91% of them seen only once. The starting material was unstimulated CD8+ T cells sorted from spleen or lymph node cells, obtained before intestinal transplant. These TCRs come from a human donor who received an intestinal transplant.

The chain joins TRBV28 to TRBJ2-3; no clear D gene. The CDR3 has 13 residues. Germline-derived CDR1 and CDR2 are MDHEN and SYDVKM. V gave up 5 bases and J gave up 2 bases, with 8 bases separating them. The CDR3 coding sequence is TGTGCCAGCAGTCCCGGGTACACAGATACGCAGTATTTT. Amino acids: CASSPGYTDTQYF. The whole variable domain, filled in from reference TRBV28 and TRBJ2-3, reads DVKVTQSSRYLVKRTGEKVFLECVQDMDHENMFWYRQDPGLGLRLIYFSYDVKMKEKGDIPEGYSVSREKKERFSLILESASTNQTSMYLCASSPGYTDTQYFGPGTRLTVL.

J is TRBJ2-7 and V is TRBV5-6; no clear D gene. Germline V gene sequence: CDR1 SGHDT, CDR2 YYEEEE. The CDR3 consists of 13 residues. Between the trimmed V and J ends, which lost 1 base and 5 bases, there was a span of 10 bases. The CDR3 nucleotides read TGTGCCAGCAGCTTGTGGGCCCACGACGAGCAGTACTTC. Protein: CASSLWAHDEQYF.

V is TRBV29-1 and J is TRBJ2-6; maybe TRBD2 (5 bases). V dropped 0 bases and J dropped 2 bases, with 8 bases sitting between them. The CDR3 covers 15 residues. The V gene's germline CDR1 is SQVTM and CDR2 ANQGSEA. Here the CDR3 reads CSVEDRGTGANVLTF. CDR3 nucleotide sequence: TGCAGCGTTGAAGATCGAGGGACTGGGGCCAACGTCCTGACTTTC. The variable domain in full, with the rest retrieved from reference TRBV29-1 and TRBJ2-6, is SAVISQKPSRDICQRGTSLTIQCQVDSQVTMMFWYRQQPGQSLTLIATANQGSEATYESGFVIDKFPISRPNLTFSTLTVSNMSPEDSSIYLCSVEDRGTGANVLTFGAGSRLTVL.

This clone was seen only a few times. The chain uses TRBV4-3 and TRBJ1-2, with D tentatively TRBD1 (6 bases). The CDR3 has 16 residues. Trimming left V 0 bases short and J 0 bases short, with 11 bases between. CDR1 is LGHNA, CDR2 YSLEER, per germline. Written as DNA, the CDR3 is TGCGCCAGCAGCCAAGACAGGGGACCTCCTAACTATGGCTACACCTTC. Its protein product is CASSQDRGPPNYGYTF.

The chain combines TRBV6-5 with TRBJ1-1; TRBD1 is a possible D gene (6 bases). V lost 1 base to trimming and J lost 5 bases, with 14 bases between them. CDR3 length: 15 residues. Germline CDR1 MNHEY, CDR2 SVGAGI. The CDR3 DNA sequence: TGTGCCAGCAGTTACTATCAGGGGCAGGAGACTGAAGCTTTCTTT. It specifies CASSYYQGQETEAFF.

This chain links TRBV4-3 with TRBJ2-5, with 7 nucleotides matching TRBD2. The V gene end was trimmed by 1 base and the J gene end by 3 bases; junction bases not matched to a gene: 8. The length of the CDR3 is 16 residues. Germline V gene data show CDR1 as LGHNA and CDR2 as YSLEER. The CDR3 protein is CASSQGGFGGEETQYF. The DNA for the CDR3 is TGCGCCAGCAGCCAAGGCGGTTTTGGGGGGGAAGAGACCCAGTACTTC.

Worth noting for this clone: The sample carries other DNA sequences with the same CDR3. The chain has TRBV19 and TRBJ2-1, with 8 bases that match TRBD2. The germline gives CDR1 LNHDA, CDR2 SQIVND (reference sequence). V lost 1 base, J lost 3 bases, and 2 bases stayed unmatched. The CDR3 length is 15 residues. The CDR3 reads CASSIGAGDYNEQFF. DNA for the CDR3: TGTGCCAGTAGTATAGGAGCGGGAGACTACAATGAGCAGTTCTTC.

The chain carries TRBV7-3 and TRBJ2-1; 7 bases line up with TRBD2. This CDR3 contains 13 residues. Germline V CDR1 and CDR2: SGHTA, FQGTGA. The junction had 1 base not matched to a gene; V was cut back by 2 bases and J by 6 bases. CDR3 residues: CASSLGLGNEQFF. The CDR3 DNA follows: TGTGCCAGCAGCTTAGGACTAGGCAATGAGCAGTTCTTC. Based on the CDR3 plus reference TRBV7-3 and TRBJ2-1, the full variable domain is GAGVSQTPSNKVTEKGKYVELRCDPISGHTALYWYRQSLGQGPEFLIYFQGTGAADDSGLPNDRFFAVRPEGSVSTLKIQRTERGDSAVYLCASSLGLGNEQFFGPGTRLTVL.

This rearrangement joins TRBV5-1 to TRBJ2-7, with 7 bases identical to TRBD1. Germline loops: CDR1 SGHRS, CDR2 YFSETQ. J was trimmed by 0 bases and V by 4 bases; bases with no gene match: 7. The CDR3 covers 15 residues. The CDR3 reads CASSAQGQSSYEQYF. CDR3 DNA sequence: TGCGCCAGCAGCGCACAGGGACAGAGCTCCTACGAGCAGTACTTC.

This chain connects TRBV6-5 to TRBJ2-1; a possible D gene is TRBD1 (5 bases). The germline V gene has CDR1 MNHEY and CDR2 SVGAGI. Trimming removed 6 bases from V and 2 bases from J, with 14 bases in between. This CDR3 comprises 15 residues. CDR3 sequence (DNA): TGTGCCAGCAGACTGGACACAGGAACCTACAATGAGCAGTTCTTC. Amino acid sequence: CASRLDTGTYNEQFF.

This chain connects TRBV6-1 to TRBJ1-5, with TRBD1 identical over 8 bases. Trimming at V came to 8 bases and at J to 6 bases, leaving 6 bases not matched to a gene. Germline CDR1 MNHNS, CDR2 SASEGT. CDR3 length equals 13 residues. CDR3 sequence reads: CASGDRGGQPQHF. The CDR3 DNA follows: TGTGCCAGCGGAGACAGGGGCGGTCAGCCCCAGCATTTT.

This clone has only one observation. The CDR3 sequence is CAWSVQGTEAFF. The CDR3 DNA reads as TGTGCCTGGAGTGTACAGGGGACTGAAGCTTTCTTT. The chain carries TRBV30 and TRBJ1-1; 7 bases agree with TRBD1. Germline CDR1 GTSNPN, CDR2 SVGIG (reference sequence). Trimming removed 0 bases from V and 5 bases from J; junction bases left unmatched: 0. CDR3 length: 12 amino acids.

The chain recombines TRBV27 with TRBJ2-1; 10 positions match TRBD1. CDR3 length: 14 amino acids. Germline loops: CDR1 MNHEY, CDR2 SMNVEV (reference sequence). V was pared by 6 bases and J by 7 bases, with 6 bases of the junction left unmatched. Written as DNA, the CDR3 is TGTGCCAGCAGGGGACAGGGGTTTAGAAATGAGCAGTTCTTC. Translation: CASRGQGFRNEQFF.

The rearrangement links TRBV29-1 to TRBJ2-3; a weak D match, TRBD1 (5 bases). The germline gives CDR1 SQVTM, CDR2 ANQGSEA. Trimming took off 4 bases at V and 6 bases at J, with 17 bases between the two ends. This CDR3 region has 14 residues. The CDR3 DNA sequence: TGCAGCGTTGTTGGGGTACAGGCGTTGGATACGCAGTATTTT. Translating gives CSVVGVQALDTQYF.

The chain uses TRBV2 and TRBJ2-7, with 7 bases identical to TRBD1. This CDR3 is built from 15 residues. The V segment lost 1 base and the J segment 3 bases; nucleotides outside the gene matches: 6. Germline-derived CDR1 and CDR2 are SNHLY and FYNNEI. CDR3 protein: CASSEGTGAHYEQYF. DNA of the CDR3: TGTGCCAGCAGTGAAGGAACAGGGGCCCACTACGAGCAGTACTTC.

In its sample, this clone was seen once. The gene calls are TRBV19 and TRBJ2-5, with 10 bases identical to TRBD2. The DNA end is a closer match to TRBJ2-7, so the J assignment may be wrong. CDR3 size: 13 residues. From germline, CDR1 is LNHDA and CDR2 SQIVND (reference sequence). The CDR3: CASSATSGYEQYF. The CDR3 region has the DNA TGTGCCAGTAGTGCGACTAGCGGGTACGAGCAGTACTTC.

CDR3 residues: CATSIGTGIMNTEAFF. DNA for the CDR3: TGTGCCACCAGCATCGGGACAGGGATAATGAACACTGAAGCTTTCTTT. The chain employs TRBV15 and TRBJ1-1; 9 bases align to TRBD1. This CDR3 has 16 amino acids. The V and J ends lost 4 bases and 0 bases, in that order; junction bases with no gene match: 6. Germline-derived CDR1 and CDR2 are LNHNV and YYDKDF (reference sequence).

The CDR3 DNA follows: TGTGCCACCAGCAGAGCCGGGGTCTACGAGCAGTACTTC. Amino acid sequence: CATSRAGVYEQYF. The V and J genes are TRBV15 and TRBJ2-7, with D tentatively TRBD2 (5 bases). CDR1 is LNHNV, CDR2 YYDKDF, per germline (reference sequence). The CDR3 totals 13 residues. The V and J ends lost 1 base and 3 bases respectively, with 7 bases between them.

The chain combines TRBV19 with TRBJ2-2, with D perhaps TRBD1 (5 bases). The germline CDR1 and CDR2 sequences are LNHDA and SQIVND (reference sequence). The CDR3 is made up of 15 amino acids. V was trimmed by 3 bases and J by 1 base, leaving 9 bases between them. The CDR3 reads CASSMVQGNTGELFF. CDR3 in DNA: TGTGCCAGTAGTATGGTCCAGGGGAACACCGGGGAGCTGTTTTTT.

This chain connects TRBV30 to TRBJ1-1; the D gene is possibly TRBD1 (5 bases). The V and J ends lost 4 bases and 3 bases respectively, with 12 bases between them. The CDR3 runs to 13 residues. Germline V gene data show CDR1 as GTSNPN and CDR2 as SVGIG (reference sequence). Here the CDR3 DNA reads TGTGCCTGGATGAGGGGACTGTACACTGAAGCTTTCTTT. It translates to CAWMRGLYTEAFF. Drawing the rest from reference TRBV30 and TRBJ1-1, the complete variable domain is SQTIHQWPATLVQPVGSPLSLECTVEGTSNPNLYWYRQAAGRGLQLLFYSVGIGQISSEVPQNLSASRPQDRQFILSSKKLLLSDSGFYLCAWMRGLYTEAFFGQGTRLTVV.

In its sample, this clone was seen once. This rearrangement joins TRBV7-9 to TRBJ2-7; 11 bases fit TRBD1. This CDR3 region has 16 residues. The germline V gene encodes CDR1 SEHNR and CDR2 FQNEAQ (reference sequence). Trimming removed 6 bases from V and 2 bases from J; junction bases left unmatched: 9. The CDR3 reads CASSPRPGQGAYEQYF. The DNA of the CDR3 is TGTGCCAGCAGTCCCCGACCGGGACAGGGGGCCTACGAGCAGTACTTC. The complete variable domain, with remaining parts taken from reference TRBV7-9 and TRBJ2-7, reads DTGVSQNPRHKITKRGQNVTFRCDPISEHNRLYWYRQTLGQGPEFLTYFQNEAQLEKSRLLSDRFSAERPKGSFSTLEIQRTEQGDSAMYLCASSPRPGQGAYEQYFGPGTRLTVT.

The V call is TRBV27, the J call TRBJ2-7; D gene unclear. The CDR3 is made up of 12 amino acids. The V end was cut by 1 base, the J end by 3 bases, with 4 bases between. The V gene's germline CDR1 is MNHEY and CDR2 SMNVEV (reference sequence). The CDR3 sequence: CASSLLSYEQYF. The CDR3 DNA is TGTGCCAGCAGTTTATTGAGCTACGAGCAGTACTTC.

This chain joins TRBV4-3 and TRBJ2-7, with D possibly TRBD1 on 6 matching bases. V was pared by 0 bases and J by 4 bases, with 10 bases between. Germline V gives CDR1 LGHNA, CDR2 YSLEER. CDR3 length: 14 amino acids. CDR3 amino acids: CASSQDLRGYEQYF. The DNA for the CDR3 is TGCGCCAGCAGCCAAGATCTAAGGGGGTACGAGCAGTACTTC.